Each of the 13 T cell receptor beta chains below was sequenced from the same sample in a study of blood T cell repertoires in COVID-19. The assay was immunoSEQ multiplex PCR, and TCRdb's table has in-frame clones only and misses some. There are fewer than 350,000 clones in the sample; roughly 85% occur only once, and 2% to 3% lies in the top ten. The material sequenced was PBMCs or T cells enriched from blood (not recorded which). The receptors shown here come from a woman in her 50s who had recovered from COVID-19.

The CDR3 here is CASSLQYEQYF. CDR3 in DNA: TGTGCCAGCAGCCTCCAGTACGAGCAGTACTTC. The genes are TRBV3-1 (or the pseudogene TRBV3-2) and TRBJ2-7; no definite D call. CDR3 size: 11 residues. V was cut by 4 bases and J by 4 bases, with 5 bases left in between. CDR1 and CDR2 (germline): LGHDT, YNNKEL (reference sequence).

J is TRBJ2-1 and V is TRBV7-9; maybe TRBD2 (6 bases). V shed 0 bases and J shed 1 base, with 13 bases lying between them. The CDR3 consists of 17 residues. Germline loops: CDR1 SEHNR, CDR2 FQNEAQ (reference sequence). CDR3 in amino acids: CASSLARGRRSYNEQFF. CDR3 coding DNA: TGTGCCAGCAGCTTAGCACGGGGGAGACGATCCTACAATGAGCAGTTCTTC.

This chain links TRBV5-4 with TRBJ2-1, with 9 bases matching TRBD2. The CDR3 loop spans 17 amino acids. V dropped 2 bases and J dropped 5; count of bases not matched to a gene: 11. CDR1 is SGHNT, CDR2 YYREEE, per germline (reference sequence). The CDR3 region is CASSFRRGAGGNNEQFF. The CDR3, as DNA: TGTGCCAGCAGCTTCCGGCGGGGAGCGGGGGGAAACAATGAGCAGTTCTTC.

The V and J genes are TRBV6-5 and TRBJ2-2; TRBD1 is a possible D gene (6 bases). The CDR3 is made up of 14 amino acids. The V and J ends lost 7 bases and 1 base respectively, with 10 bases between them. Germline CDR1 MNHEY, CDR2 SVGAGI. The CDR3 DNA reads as TGTGCCAGCATTAGGACAGAGAACACCGGGGAGCTGTTTTTT. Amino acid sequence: CASIRTENTGELFF.

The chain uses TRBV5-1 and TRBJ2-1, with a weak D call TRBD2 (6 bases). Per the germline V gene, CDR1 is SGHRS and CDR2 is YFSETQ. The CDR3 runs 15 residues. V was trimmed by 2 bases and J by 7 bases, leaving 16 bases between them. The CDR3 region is CASSFSAGLSNEQFF. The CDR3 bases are TGCGCCAGCAGCTTTTCCGCGGGGTTGAGTAATGAGCAGTTCTTC.

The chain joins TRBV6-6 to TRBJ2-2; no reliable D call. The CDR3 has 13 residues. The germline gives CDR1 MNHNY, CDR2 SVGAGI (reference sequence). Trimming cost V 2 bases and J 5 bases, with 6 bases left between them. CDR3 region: CASSYVATGELFF. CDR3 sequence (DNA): TGTGCCAGCAGTTACGTGGCAACCGGGGAGCTGTTTTTT.

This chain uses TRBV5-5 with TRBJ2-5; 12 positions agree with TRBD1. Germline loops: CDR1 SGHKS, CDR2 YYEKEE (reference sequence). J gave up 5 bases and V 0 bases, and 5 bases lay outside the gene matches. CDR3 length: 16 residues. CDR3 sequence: CASSLAGTGGGETQYF. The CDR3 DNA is TGTGCCAGCAGCTTGGCCGGGACAGGGGGCGGGGAGACCCAGTACTTC.

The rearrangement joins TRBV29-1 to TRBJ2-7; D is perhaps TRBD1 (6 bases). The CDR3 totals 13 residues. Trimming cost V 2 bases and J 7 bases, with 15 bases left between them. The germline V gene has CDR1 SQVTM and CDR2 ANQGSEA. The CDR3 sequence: CSVEINRVREQYF. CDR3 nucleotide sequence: TGCAGCGTTGAAATCAACAGGGTGAGGGAGCAGTACTTC.

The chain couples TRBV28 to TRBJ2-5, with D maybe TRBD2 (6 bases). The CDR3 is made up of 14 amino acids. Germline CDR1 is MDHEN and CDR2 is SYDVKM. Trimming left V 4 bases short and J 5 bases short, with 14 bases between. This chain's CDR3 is CASSYGGTTETQYF. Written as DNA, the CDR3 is TGTGCCAGCAGTTACGGCGGGACCACCGAGACCCAGTACTTC.

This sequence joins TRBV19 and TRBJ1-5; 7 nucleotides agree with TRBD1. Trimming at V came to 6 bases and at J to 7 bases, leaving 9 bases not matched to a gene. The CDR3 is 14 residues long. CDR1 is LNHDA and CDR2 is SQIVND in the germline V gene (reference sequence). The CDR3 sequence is CASSPTGEGQPQHF. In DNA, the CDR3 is TGTGCCAGTAGCCCCACAGGGGAAGGCCAGCCCCAGCATTTT.

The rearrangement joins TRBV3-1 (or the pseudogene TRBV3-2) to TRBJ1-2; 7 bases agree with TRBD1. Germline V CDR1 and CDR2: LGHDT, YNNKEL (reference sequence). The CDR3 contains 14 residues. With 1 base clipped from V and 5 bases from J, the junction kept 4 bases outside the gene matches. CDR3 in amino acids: CASSQGGQVYGYTF. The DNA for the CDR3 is TGTGCCAGCAGCCAAGGAGGACAGGTATATGGCTACACCTTC.

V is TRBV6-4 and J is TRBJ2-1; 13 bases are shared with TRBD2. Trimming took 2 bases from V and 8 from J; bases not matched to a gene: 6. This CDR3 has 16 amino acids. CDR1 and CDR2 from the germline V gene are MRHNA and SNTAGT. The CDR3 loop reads CASSDHGTSGVYEQFF. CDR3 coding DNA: TGTGCCAGCAGTGACCATGGGACTAGCGGGGTCTATGAGCAGTTCTTC.

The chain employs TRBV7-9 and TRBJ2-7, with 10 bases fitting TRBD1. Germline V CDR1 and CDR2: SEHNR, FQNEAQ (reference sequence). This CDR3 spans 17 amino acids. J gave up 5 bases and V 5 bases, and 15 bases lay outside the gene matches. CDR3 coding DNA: TGTGCCAGCAGCCCCGGTTGGTTGGGACAGGGGTGGAACGAGCAGTACTTC. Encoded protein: CASSPGWLGQGWNEQYF.